These T cell receptor beta chains were read from a single sample in a study of cytomegalovirus exposure and HLA in healthy donors. Profiling relied on immunoSEQ multiplex PCR, and the TCRdb table lists in-frame clones only, not all of them. The data contain 120,000 or so clones, over 60% of them seen just once; the ten biggest clones take up roughly 13%. The source material was PBMCs. The origin of the receptors is a young man in good health and CMV-seropositive. Each CDR3 is given with its conserved first and last residue. D genes are given only for firm matches. Not every row has a clone size; where given, it reads once, few, many or a size class.

V gene,clone size,D gene,J gene,CDR3 DNA,CDR3 protein
TRBV11-2,.,.,TRBJ2-1,TGTGCCAGCAGCTTAGAGGTCACTTCCCCGCGCAATGAGCAGTTCTTC,CASSLEVTSPRNEQFF
TRBV6-5,.,.,TRBJ1-1,TGTGCCAGCAGAGGGGGGGGCGCAGAAGCTTTCTTT,CASRGGGAEAFF
TRBV2,few,TRBD2,TRBJ2-3,TGTGCCAGCAGTCTTCCCGCTAGCGGGGGGCCGACCTCCACAGATACGCAGTATTTT,CASSLPASGGPTSTDTQYF
TRBV2,.,.,TRBJ1-3,TGTGCCAGCAGTGTCGGACAGCTACACTCTGGAAACACCATATATTTT,CASSVGQLHSGNTIYF
TRBV6-6,.,.,TRBJ1-5,TGTGCCAGCAGTCGTTCTTCAGGGGACAATCAGCCCCAGCATTTT,CASSRSSGDNQPQHF
TRBV29-1,.,TRBD1,TRBJ2-7,TGCAGCGTTGAGAACAGGGGGACGTACGAGCAGTACTTC,CSVENRGTYEQYF
TRBV10-1,.,.,TRBJ1-1,TGCGCCAGGGGACATAGGGGGACTGAAGCTTTCTTT,CARGHRGTEAFF
TRBV11-2,.,TRBD1,TRBJ2-1,TGTGCCAGCAGCTTACTGACAGGGGGCAACAATGAGCAGTTCTTC,CASSLLTGGNNEQFF
TRBV7-2,.,.,TRBJ2-7,TGTGCCAGCAGCTTATCTTACAGCCCCTCCTACGAGCAGTACTTC,CASSLSYSPSYEQYF
TRBV6-1,once,.,TRBJ1-5,TGTGCCAGCAGAGGGGGGGCTCTCGGCAATCAGCCCCAGCATTTT,CASRGGALGNQPQHF
TRBV18,.,TRBD1,TRBJ1-5,TGTGCCAGCTCACCAGGGACAGGCAATCAGCCCCAGCATTTT,CASSPGTGNQPQHF
TRBV4-3,.,.,TRBJ1-2,TGCGCCAGCAGCCAAGTCAACAAAAACTATGGCTACACCTTC,CASSQVNKNYGYTF
TRBV5-6,.,TRBD2,TRBJ2-7,TGTGCCAGCAGCTTCGGCGGGGAGGGATACGAGCAGTACTTC,CASSFGGEGYEQYF
TRBV6-5,.,.,TRBJ1-6,TGTGCCAGCAGTTACGATGAGGATAATTCACCCCTCCACTTT,CASSYDEDNSPLHF
TRBV7-2,.,.,TRBJ2-7,TGTGCCAGCAGCTCGGACACCTACGAGCAGTACTTC,CASSSDTYEQYF
TRBV6-1,.,.,TRBJ1-3,TGTGCCAGCAGTGAATCGAGTGCTAGGCCCTCTGGAAACACCATATATTTT,CASSESSARPSGNTIYF
TRBV2,.,.,TRBJ1-5,TGTGCCAGCAGGGTCGGGGTTAGTCAGCCCCAGCATTTT,CASRVGVSQPQHF
TRBV9,.,.,TRBJ2-2,TGTGCCAGCAGCCCCGGGACTGCGAACACCGGGGAGCTGTTTTTT,CASSPGTANTGELFF
TRBV27,.,.,TRBJ1-2,TGTGCCAGATCACGGAGGGGCGTGGGCTACACCTTC,CARSRRGVGYTF
TRBV5-4,few,.,TRBJ2-3,TGTGCCAGCAGTTTCCTCGGGGGGCACACAGATACGCAGTATTTT,CASSFLGGHTDTQYF
TRBV2,.,.,TRBJ1-3,TGTGCCAGCAGTGACAGGGGCACTGGAAACACCATATATTTT,CASSDRGTGNTIYF
TRBV29-1,.,.,TRBJ2-1,TGCAGCGTTGAAGCTAGGAGCTCCTACAATGAGCAGTTCTTC,CSVEARSSYNEQFF
TRBV15,.,TRBD1,TRBJ2-7,TGTGCCACCAGCAGGACAGGGGGCCTGCTCTCCTACGAGCAGTACTTC,CATSRTGGLLSYEQYF
TRBV30,once,.,TRBJ2-2,TGTGCCTGGAGCATACTATTTGCGGCTGCGAACACCGGGGAGCTGTTTTTT,CAWSILFAAANTGELFF
TRBV5-4,.,.,TRBJ2-1,TGTGCCAGCAGCTCCCGGGAGCAGACAATGGTGCAGTTCTTC,CASSSREQTMVQFF